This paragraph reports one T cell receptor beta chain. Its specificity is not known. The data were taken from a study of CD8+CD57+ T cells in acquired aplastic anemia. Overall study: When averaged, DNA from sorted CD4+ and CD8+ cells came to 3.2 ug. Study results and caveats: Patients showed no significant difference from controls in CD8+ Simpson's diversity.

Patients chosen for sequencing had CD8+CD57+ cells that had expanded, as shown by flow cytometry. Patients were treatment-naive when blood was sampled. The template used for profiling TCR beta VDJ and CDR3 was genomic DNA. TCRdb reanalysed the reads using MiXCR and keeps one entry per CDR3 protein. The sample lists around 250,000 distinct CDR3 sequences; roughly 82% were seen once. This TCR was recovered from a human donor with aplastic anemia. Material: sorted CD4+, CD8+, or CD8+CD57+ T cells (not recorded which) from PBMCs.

CDR3 sequence reads: CASSVGPTNYGYTF. In DNA, the CDR3 is TGTGCCAGCAGCGTAGGGCCCACTAACTATGGCTACACCTTC. This chain uses TRBV9 with TRBJ1-2; D is undetermined. The ends were cut back, 0 bases at V and 0 bases at J, with 6 bases in the middle. Germline-derived CDR1 and CDR2 are SGDLS and YYNGEE. The CDR3 spans 14 residues.